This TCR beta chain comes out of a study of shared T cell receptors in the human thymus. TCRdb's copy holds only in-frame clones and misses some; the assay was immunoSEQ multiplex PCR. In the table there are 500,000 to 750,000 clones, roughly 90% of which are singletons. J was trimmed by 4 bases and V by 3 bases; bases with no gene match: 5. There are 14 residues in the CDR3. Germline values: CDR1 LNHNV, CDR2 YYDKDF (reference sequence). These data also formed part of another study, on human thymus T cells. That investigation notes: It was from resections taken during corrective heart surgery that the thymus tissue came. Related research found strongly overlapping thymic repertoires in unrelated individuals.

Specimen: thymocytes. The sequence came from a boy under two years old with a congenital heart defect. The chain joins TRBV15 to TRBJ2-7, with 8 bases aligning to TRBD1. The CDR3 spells CATSSPDRVYEQYF. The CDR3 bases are TGTGCCACCAGCAGCCCGGACAGGGTTTACGAGCAGTACTTC.